The 21 T cell receptor beta chains listed next were all sequenced from one sample in a study of OX40 agonist ivuxolimab in advanced cancers. Sequencing used immunoSEQ multiplex PCR; TCRdb keeps in-frame clones, though not all of them. The data hold some 60,000 clones, with roughly 86% observed a single time. Sequencing used CD4+ or CD8+ T cells sorted from blood, obtained in a trial of the OX40 agonist ivuxolimab. The source of these receptors is an adult with an advanced solid tumor such as melanoma, head and neck, liver or kidney cancer.

The chain has TRBV9 and TRBJ1-6, with no clear D. CDR1 is SGDLS, CDR2 YYNGEE, per germline. The CDR3 runs to 16 residues. V was trimmed by 4 bases and J by 9 bases, leaving 20 bases between them. CDR3 in DNA: TGTGCCAGCAGCCCATCGGGAGGCTGGCGGGGTTCACCCCTCCACTTT. It translates to CASSPSGGWRGSPLHF.

This clone turned up a few times. The chain couples TRBV20-1 to TRBJ1-1; the D gene is possibly TRBD1 (6 bases). Germline values: CDR1 DFQATT, CDR2 SNEGSKA (reference sequence). The CDR3 totals 10 residues. Trimming left V 6 bases short and J 8 bases short, with 10 bases between. The CDR3 nucleotides read TGCAGTGCAAACAGGGAGGAAGCTTTCTTT. This sequence encodes CSANREEAFF.

This chain joins TRBV5-1 and TRBJ2-5; 9 nucleotides align to TRBD1. J was trimmed by 4 bases and V by 4 bases; bases with no gene match: 5. CDR1 SGHRS and CDR2 YFSETQ come from the germline V gene. This CDR3 is 14 amino acids long. The CDR3 nucleotides are TGCGCCAGCAGCCCGGCGGGACAGGGAGAGACCCAGTACTTC. This codes for CASSPAGQGETQYF.

This clone appeared a few times. The chain employs TRBV2 and TRBJ2-5; a possible D gene is TRBD2 (5 bases). CDR3 length equals 13 residues. Trimming left V 6 bases short and J 5 bases short, with 13 bases between. Germline CDR1 SNHLY, CDR2 FYNNEI. The CDR3 DNA reads as TGTGCCAGCAGCCCGGGCAGAGGGGAGACCCAGTACTTC. Translation gives CASSPGRGETQYF. Based on the CDR3 plus reference TRBV2 and TRBJ2-5, the full variable domain is EPEVTQTPSHQVTQMGQEVILRCVPISNHLYFYWYRQILGQKVEFLVSFYNNEISEKSEIFDDQFSVERPDGSNFTLKIRSTKLEDSAMYFCASSPGRGETQYFGPGTRLLVL.

This chain connects TRBV10-2 to TRBJ1-6; the match to TRBD1 covers 9 bases. The length of the CDR3 is 17 residues. After removal of 6 bases from V and 2 bases from J, the junction contained 8 bases not matched to a gene. In germline, CDR1 is WSHSY, CDR2 SAAADI. CDR3 protein: CASSLGQGITYNSPLHF. The CDR3, as DNA: TGCGCCAGCAGCCTTGGACAGGGGATCACCTATAATTCACCCCTCCACTTT.

This rearrangement joins TRBV18 to TRBJ1-2; D ambiguous. Trimming took off 2 bases at V and 2 bases at J, with 6 bases between the two ends. Germline V lookup: CDR1 KGHSH, CDR2 LQKENI. This CDR3 has 13 residues. DNA of the CDR3: TGTGCCAGCTCACCAGGGGAGAACTATGGCTACACCTTC. It yields the protein CASSPGENYGYTF.

The chain carries TRBV4-3 and TRBJ1-2; D is ambiguous. This CDR3 has 15 amino acids. CDR1 and CDR2 from the germline V gene are LGHNA and YSLEER. Trimming pared 0 bases from V and 3 bases from J, leaving 11 bases between. The CDR3 spells CASSQEFHSDYGYTF. CDR3 nucleotides: TGCGCCAGCAGCCAAGAATTCCACAGCGACTATGGCTACACCTTC.

J is TRBJ2-1 and V is TRBV6-1; D gene uncertain. CDR1 is MNHNS, CDR2 SASEGT, per germline. V lost 0 bases and J lost 4, with 10 bases in between. This CDR3 has 15 amino acids. DNA of the CDR3: TGTGCCAGCAGTGAAGCGATGGGTGGGTACAATGAGCAGTTCTTC. Protein: CASSEAMGGYNEQFF.

This clone was observed a handful of times. This chain links TRBV5-4 with TRBJ1-3, with a tentative D call TRBD1 (5 bases). The germline CDR1 and CDR2 sequences are SGHNT and YYREEE (reference sequence). The CDR3 is 15 amino acids. The ends were cut back, 3 bases at V and 0 bases at J, with 10 bases in the middle. CDR3 bases: TGTGCCAGCAGCTCACGGGGCTACTCTGGAAACACCATATATTTT. Its protein product is CASSSRGYSGNTIYF.

The chain is built from TRBV4-1 and TRBJ2-5; 7 bases line up with TRBD1. In germline, CDR1 is MGHRA, CDR2 YSYEKL. This CDR3 comprises 15 residues. V shed 3 bases and J 5 bases; nucleotides not matched to a gene: 9. The CDR3 DNA follows: TGCGCCAGCAGCCATACTTGGGACAGACGGGAGACCCAGTACTTC. It encodes CASSHTWDRRETQYF.

The V call is TRBV5-1, the J call TRBJ2-7, with 8 positions matching TRBD1. V shed 4 bases, J shed 1 base, and the junction held 4 bases outside the gene matches. This CDR3 has 14 amino acids. The germline V gene has CDR1 SGHRS and CDR2 YFSETQ. The CDR3 sequence is CASSTGQGSYEQYF. The CDR3 bases are TGCGCCAGCAGCACCGGACAGGGTTCCTACGAGCAGTACTTC.

In this sample, this clone turned up once. The chain recombines TRBV5-8 with TRBJ2-1; D gene unclear. V was shortened by 0 bases and J by 5 bases, with 3 bases between the two germline ends. The CDR3 contains 12 residues. Per the germline V gene, CDR1 is SGHTS and CDR2 is YDEGEE. CDR3 sequence: CASSLVDNEQFF. The CDR3 region has the DNA TGTGCCAGCAGCTTGGTCGACAATGAGCAGTTCTTC.

The chain uses TRBV28 and TRBJ1-4; D is uncertain. The CDR3 totals 13 residues. CDR1 is MDHEN, CDR2 SYDVKM, per germline. Trimming took off 6 bases at V and 0 bases at J, with 5 bases between the two ends. The CDR3: CASRTTTNEKLFF. In DNA form, the CDR3 reads TGTGCCAGCAGGACCACAACTAATGAAAAACTGTTTTTT. Looking up the rest from reference TRBV28 and TRBJ1-4 gives the full variable domain: DVKVTQSSRYLVKRTGEKVFLECVQDMDHENMFWYRQDPGLGLRLIYFSYDVKMKEKGDIPEGYSVSREKKERFSLILESASTNQTSMYLCASRTTTNEKLFFGSGTQLSVL.

This chain joins TRBV7-9 and TRBJ2-7, with D perhaps matching TRBD1 (5 bases). The length of the CDR3 is 14 residues. V was clipped by 5 bases and J by 2 bases, with 13 bases between them. Germline V CDR1 and CDR2: SEHNR, FQNEAQ (reference sequence). The CDR3 region is CASSSRTLTYEQYF. In DNA, the CDR3 is TGTGCCAGCAGCAGCCGGACATTAACCTACGAGCAGTACTTC.

The DNA of the CDR3 is TGTGCCACCTCGGGGAAGCGGGGGTTCGGGGAGCTGTTTTTT. This codes for CATSGKRGFGELFF. V usage is TRBV6-6 and J usage is TRBJ2-2, with 8 positions matching TRBD2. The trim removed 10 bases at V and 7 bases at J, leaving 11 bases unmatched. The CDR3 consists of 14 residues. From germline, CDR1 is MNHNY and CDR2 SVGAGI (reference sequence).

The chain carries TRBV5-1 and TRBJ2-5; D unclear. The CDR3 sequence is 16 residues long. V lost 4 bases to trimming and J lost 4 bases, with 20 bases between them. Germline CDR1 and CDR2: SGHRS and YFSETQ. The CDR3 spells CASSRTTASNLETQYF. Written as DNA, the CDR3 is TGCGCCAGCAGCCGAACCACAGCGTCGAACCTAGAGACCCAGTACTTC. Full variable domain (remainder filled in from reference TRBV5-1 and TRBJ2-5): KAGVTQTPRYLIKTRGQQVTLSCSPISGHRSVSWYQQTPGQGLQFLFEYFSETQRNKGNFPGRFSGRQFSNSRSEMNVSTLELGDSALYLCASSRTTASNLETQYFGPGTRLLVL.

The rearrangement joins TRBV28 to TRBJ1-5; 11 bases fit TRBD1. V shed 3 bases and J 6 bases; nucleotides not matched to a gene: 7. The germline V gene encodes CDR1 MDHEN and CDR2 SYDVKM. The CDR3 has 16 amino acids. The CDR3 sequence: CASSFRDRGSGQPQHF. CDR3 in DNA: TGTGCCAGCAGTTTCCGGGACAGGGGGAGTGGTCAGCCCCAGCATTTT.

This chain connects TRBV4-3 to TRBJ2-3; D is unresolved. CDR3 length: 16 amino acids. In germline, CDR1 is LGHNA, CDR2 YSLEER. V was trimmed by 0 bases and J by 4 bases, leaving 14 bases between them. The CDR3 spells CASSQDHLGGADTQYF. CDR3 DNA: TGCGCCAGCAGCCAAGATCATTTGGGTGGCGCAGATACGCAGTATTTT.

The chain joins TRBV18 to TRBJ1-2; no clear D. The CDR3 sequence is 12 residues long. V dropped 3 bases and J dropped 8 bases, with 10 bases sitting between them. The germline CDR1 and CDR2 sequences are KGHSH and LQKENI. The CDR3 spells CASSPASEGYTF. The DNA for the CDR3 is TGTGCCAGCTCACCGGCCTCGGAGGGCTACACCTTC.

This clone was counted a single time. The CDR3 DNA is TGTGCCAGCTCACCAGGACAGAGGGGCCAGCCCCAGCATTTT. Protein sequence: CASSPGQRGQPQHF. The chain couples TRBV18 to TRBJ1-5; a weak D match, TRBD1 (6 bases). V lost 2 bases and J lost 7, with 12 bases in between. This CDR3 contains 14 residues. Germline CDR1 reads KGHSH; CDR2 reads LQKENI. Using reference TRBV18 and TRBJ1-5 for the parts outside the CDR3, the full variable domain is NAGVMQNPRHLVRRRGQEARLRCSPMKGHSHVYWYRQLPEEGLKFMVYLQKENIIDESGMPKERFSAEFPKEGPSILRIQQVVRGDSAAYFCASSPGQRGQPQHFGDGTRLSIL.

This chain links TRBV18 with TRBJ1-1, with D unclear. Germline V gene data show CDR1 as KGHSH and CDR2 as LQKENI. The CDR3 consists of 15 residues. Trimming took 0 bases from V and 0 from J, leaving 8 bases between them. CDR3 sequence reads: CASSPPRVMNTEAFF. The CDR3 bases are TGTGCCAGCTCACCACCGCGGGTTATGAACACTGAAGCTTTCTTT.